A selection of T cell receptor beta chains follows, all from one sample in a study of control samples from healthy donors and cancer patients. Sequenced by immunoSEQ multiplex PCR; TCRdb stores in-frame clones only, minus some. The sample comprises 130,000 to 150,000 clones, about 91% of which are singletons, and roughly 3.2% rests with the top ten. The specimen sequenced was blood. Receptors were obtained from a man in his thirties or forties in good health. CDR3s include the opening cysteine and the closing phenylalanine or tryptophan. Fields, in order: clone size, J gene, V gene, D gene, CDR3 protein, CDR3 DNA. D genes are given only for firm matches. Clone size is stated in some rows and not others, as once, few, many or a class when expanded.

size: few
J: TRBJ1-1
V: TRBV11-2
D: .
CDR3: CASSSTGLREAFF
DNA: TGTGCCAGCAGCTCAACAGGGTTAAGGGAAGCTTTCTTT

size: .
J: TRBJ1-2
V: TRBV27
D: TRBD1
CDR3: CATKRDRGRPGGYTF
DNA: TGTGCCACCAAAAGGGACAGGGGGCGCCCGGGGGGCTACACCTTC

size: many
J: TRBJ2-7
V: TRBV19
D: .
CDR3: CASTKEGTGLYEQYF
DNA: TGTGCCAGTACCAAGGAGGGCACGGGACTCTACGAGCAGTACTTC

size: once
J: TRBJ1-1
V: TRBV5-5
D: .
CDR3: CASSLGPGGITEAFF
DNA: TGTGCCAGCAGCTTAGGGCCCGGGGGGATTACTGAAGCTTTCTTT

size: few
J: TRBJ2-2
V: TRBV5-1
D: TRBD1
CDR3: CASSPHTGTGASTGELFF
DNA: TGCGCCAGCAGCCCGCACACCGGGACAGGGGCTTCCACCGGGGAGCTGTTTTTT

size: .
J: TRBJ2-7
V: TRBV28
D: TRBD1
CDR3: CASSTDRGGNHFPYEQYF
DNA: TGTGCCAGCAGTACGGACAGGGGCGGTAATCATTTTCCCTACGAGCAGTACTTC

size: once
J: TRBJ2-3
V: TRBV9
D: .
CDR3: CASSTRQGTDTQYF
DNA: TGTGCCAGCAGCACAAGACAGGGCACAGATACGCAGTATTTT

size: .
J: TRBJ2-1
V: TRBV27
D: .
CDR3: CASSLLVRGPANEQFF
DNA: TGTGCCAGCAGTTTATTGGTTAGGGGCCCAGCGAATGAGCAGTTCTTC

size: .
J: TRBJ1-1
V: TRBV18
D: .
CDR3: CASSPSQPNTEAFF
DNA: TGTGCCAGCTCACCAAGTCAGCCGAACACTGAAGCTTTCTTT

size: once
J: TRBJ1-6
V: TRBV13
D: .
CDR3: CASSLGAGNSPLHF
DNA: TGTGCCAGCAGCTTAGGAGCAGGGAATTCACCCCTCCACTTT

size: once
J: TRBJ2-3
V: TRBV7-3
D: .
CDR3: CASSLMSGVTDTQYF
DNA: TGTGCCAGCAGCTTAATGTCGGGGGTGACAGATACGCAGTATTTT

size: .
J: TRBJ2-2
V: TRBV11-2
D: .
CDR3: CATPDTGELFF
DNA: TGTGCCACACCGGATACCGGGGAGCTGTTTTTT

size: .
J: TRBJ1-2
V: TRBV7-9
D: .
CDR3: CASSLDGSYGYTF
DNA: TGTGCCAGCAGCTTAGACGGCAGCTATGGCTACACCTTC

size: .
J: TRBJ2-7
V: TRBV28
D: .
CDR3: CASSSMMVPYEQYF
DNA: TGTGCCAGCAGTTCAATGATGGTCCCCTACGAGCAGTACTTC

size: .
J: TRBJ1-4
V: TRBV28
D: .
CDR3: CASSLGGQYNEKLFF
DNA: TGTGCCAGCAGTTTGGGAGGGCAATATAATGAAAAACTGTTTTTT

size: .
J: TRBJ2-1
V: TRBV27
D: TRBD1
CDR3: CASSFTQGDEQFF
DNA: TGTGCCAGCAGTTTCACCCAGGGGGATGAGCAGTTCTTC

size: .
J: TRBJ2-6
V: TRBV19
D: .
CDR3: CASRDGANVLTF
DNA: TGTGCCAGCAGGGATGGGGCCAACGTCCTGACTTTC

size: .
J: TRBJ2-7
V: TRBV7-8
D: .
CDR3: CASKEGTFTYEQYF
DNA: TGTGCCAGCAAGGAGGGGACATTTACCTACGAGCAGTACTTC

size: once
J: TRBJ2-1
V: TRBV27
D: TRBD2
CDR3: CASSPAGGDYNEQFF
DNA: TGTGCCAGCAGCCCAGCCGGGGGGGACTACAATGAGCAGTTCTTC

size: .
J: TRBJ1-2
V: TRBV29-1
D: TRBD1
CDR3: CSVEFGTGYHGYTF
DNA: TGCAGCGTTGAATTCGGGACAGGGTACCATGGCTACACCTTC

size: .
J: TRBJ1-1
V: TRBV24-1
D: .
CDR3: CATSEDSSEAFF
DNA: TGTGCCACCAGTGAAGACTCCAGTGAAGCTTTCTTT

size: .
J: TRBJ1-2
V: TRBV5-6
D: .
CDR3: CASSLGRHYYGYTF
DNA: TGTGCCAGCAGCTTGGGCCGGCATTATTATGGCTACACCTTC

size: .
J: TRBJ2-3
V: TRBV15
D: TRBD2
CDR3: CATSRGSGADTQYF
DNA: TGTGCCACCAGCAGAGGTAGCGGGGCAGATACGCAGTATTTT

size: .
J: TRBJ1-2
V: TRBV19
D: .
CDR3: CASSPRPGVGYGYTF
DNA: TGTGCCAGTAGTCCGCGACCGGGGGTCGGCTATGGCTACACCTTC

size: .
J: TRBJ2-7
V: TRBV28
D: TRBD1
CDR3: CASSLFGTVDYEQYF
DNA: TGTGCCAGCAGTTTATTTGGGACAGTTGATTACGAGCAGTACTTC

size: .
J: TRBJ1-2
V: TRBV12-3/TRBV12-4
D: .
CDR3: CASSLDRNYGYTF
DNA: TGTGCCAGCAGTTTAGATAGGAACTATGGCTACACCTTC

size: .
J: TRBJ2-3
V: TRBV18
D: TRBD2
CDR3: CASSPQLAGVTDTQYF
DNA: TGTGCCAGCTCACCGCAGCTAGCGGGGGTCACAGATACGCAGTATTTT

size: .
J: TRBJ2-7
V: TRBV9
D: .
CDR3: CASSVEGGGAKDEQYF
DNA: TGTGCCAGCAGCGTAGAGGGCGGCGGAGCTAAGGACGAGCAGTACTTC

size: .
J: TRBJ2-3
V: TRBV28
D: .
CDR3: CASGSGRDTQYF
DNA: TGTGCCAGCGGCTCCGGCAGAGATACGCAGTATTTT

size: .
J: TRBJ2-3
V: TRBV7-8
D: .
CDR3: CASSLGAGGTDTQYF
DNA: TGTGCCAGCAGCTTAGGGGCAGGGGGCACAGATACGCAGTATTTT

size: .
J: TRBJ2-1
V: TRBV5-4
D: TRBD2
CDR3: CASSPGTGLVWDEQFF
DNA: TGTGCCAGCAGCCCCGGTACGGGACTAGTCTGGGATGAGCAGTTCTTC

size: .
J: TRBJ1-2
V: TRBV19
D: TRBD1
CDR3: CASIGQGRFYGYTF
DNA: TGTGCCAGTATCGGACAGGGCCGCTTTTATGGCTACACCTTC

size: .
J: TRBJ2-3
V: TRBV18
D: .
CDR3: CASSPAEGSDTQYF
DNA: TGTGCCAGCTCACCCGCGGAGGGATCAGATACGCAGTATTTT

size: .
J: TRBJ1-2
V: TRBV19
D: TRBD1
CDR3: CASSSAGGDGYTF
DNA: TGTGCCAGTAGTAGCGCAGGGGGAGATGGCTACACCTTC